A single sample gave rise to the 16 T cell receptor beta chains below, sequenced in a study of blood T cells in healthy people across ages. The use of a sample-barcoded 5' primer and a J-beta primer mix characterized a second PCR of about 7 to 12 cycles. TCRdb re-called the 5' RACE reads with MiXCR, one entry per CDR3 protein. The repertoire holds hundreds of thousands of distinct CDR3 sequences, more than 35% seen once, with about a sixth in the top ten. The sample was blood. The receptors stem from a man aged 80 or over in good health.

The chain is built from TRBV2 and TRBJ2-1, with D perhaps matching TRBD1 (5 bases). Trimming stripped 7 bases from V and 7 bases from J, with 14 bases between. Germline CDR1 reads SNHLY; CDR2 reads FYNNEI. The CDR3 contains 13 residues. CDR3 DNA sequence: TGTGCCAGCACGGAGACAGTGGGAAATGAGCAGTTCTTC. Translation: CASTETVGNEQFF.

This clonotype was seen more than once but under ten times. It may be a read error: a sequence one base away is much more abundant. V gene TRBV7-9 combines with J gene TRBJ2-1, with 8 bases matching TRBD2. The CDR3 has 16 amino acids. Germline V lookup: CDR1 SEHNR, CDR2 FQNEAQ (reference sequence). The CDR3 coding sequence is TGTGCCGGCAGCCTCGGTGGGCCTAGCGGGTTGTCAGAGCAGTTCTTC. It is translated as CAGSLGGPSGLSEQFF. The variable domain in full, with the rest retrieved from reference TRBV7-9 and TRBJ2-1, is DTGVSQNPRHKITKRGQNVTFRCDPISEHNRLYWYRQTLGQGPEFLTYFQNEAQLEKSRLLSDRFSAERPKGSFSTLEIQRTEQGDSAMYLCAGSLGGPSGLSEQFFGPGTRLTVL.

This rearrangement joins TRBV28 to TRBJ1-3; D unresolved. V lost 9 bases to trimming and J lost 0 bases, with 9 bases between them. Germline V lookup: CDR1 MDHEN, CDR2 SYDVKM. The CDR3 is 13 residues long. CDR3 bases: TGTGCCAGTGTCAGGCACTCTGGAAACACCATATATTTT. It yields the protein CASVRHSGNTIYF.

V gene TRBV20-1 combines with J gene TRBJ2-1, with D possibly matching TRBD1 (5 bases). V lost 3 bases, J lost 0 bases, and 24 bases lay in between. CDR1 is DFQATT, CDR2 SNEGSKA, per germline (reference sequence). This CDR3 contains 19 residues. The CDR3 sequence is CSARTLYSRTRSSYNEQFF. As DNA, the CDR3 is TGCAGTGCTAGGACGCTGTATTCCAGGACAAGGAGCTCCTACAATGAGCAGTTCTTC.

The gene calls are TRBV7-8 and TRBJ1-1; D may be TRBD1 (5 bases). Trimming cost V 5 bases and J 0 bases, with 16 bases left between them. CDR3 size: 16 residues. Looked up from germline, CDR1 is SGHVS and CDR2 is FQNEAQ. CDR3 DNA: TGTGCCAGCAGCACTCACATGACAGTGCTGAACACTGAAGCTTTCTTT. It specifies CASSTHMTVLNTEAFF.

Of note for this clonotype: At one end the junction does not follow the germline gene, possibly because of a read error. The chain has TRBV29-1 and TRBJ2-3, with 9 nucleotides matching TRBD2. Germline V CDR1 and CDR2: SQVTM, ANQGSEA. The length of the CDR3 is 19 residues. The CDR3 is CCVEKISGSGGLRTDTQYF. The DNA for the CDR3 is TGCTGCGTTGAAAAGATTAGCGGGAGTGGGGGCCTTAGGACAGATACGCAGTATTTT.

V gene TRBV14 combines with J gene TRBJ2-1; the D call may be TRBD1 or TRBD2 (5 bases each). The CDR3 runs to 16 residues. CDR1 is SGHDN, CDR2 FVKESK, per germline. Trimming shortened V by 0 bases and J by 4 bases, and 13 bases separated the two germline ends. DNA of the CDR3: TGTGCCAGCAGCCAAGAAGGTAGGGACCCTTACAATGAGCAGTTCTTC. Translation: CASSQEGRDPYNEQFF.

This chain uses TRBV20-1 with TRBJ2-7, with 9 nucleotides matching TRBD2. V shed 6 bases and J 6 bases; nucleotides not matched to a gene: 15. Germline loops: CDR1 DFQATT, CDR2 SNEGSKA (reference sequence). The CDR3 is 15 residues long. The CDR3 DNA is TGCAGTGCGGGGGGTGGGTTCGTGCGGGAGGGCGAGCAGTACTTC. As protein: CSAGGGFVREGEQYF.

The chain links TRBV7-2 to TRBJ2-5; D unclear. Germline-derived CDR1 and CDR2 are SGHTA and FQGNSA. V was cut by 6 bases and J by 5 bases, with 16 bases left in between. The CDR3 contains 14 residues. As DNA, the CDR3 is TGTGCCAGCAGGCCAGAACTCCTTGGGGAGACCCAGTACTTC. It codes for CASRPELLGETQYF.

CDR3 sequence reads: CASSRMPGPGANVLTF. Written as DNA, the CDR3 is TGCGCCAGCAGTCGCATGCCGGGACCTGGGGCCAACGTCCTGACTTTC. The chain couples TRBV4-1 to TRBJ2-6; the D gene could be TRBD1 or TRBD2 (5 bases each). Trimming cost V 6 bases and J 2 bases, with 14 bases left between them. The CDR3 covers 16 residues. Germline V gene data show CDR1 as MGHRA and CDR2 as YSYEKL.

This clonotype came up a few times. This sequence may be a read error, since a much larger clone differs from it by one base. V usage is TRBV27 and J usage is TRBJ2-7; a possible D gene is TRBD2 (6 bases). With 3 bases removed from V and 4 bases from J, the gap between germline ends came to 13 bases. The CDR3 extends over 14 amino acids. Germline loops: CDR1 MNHEY, CDR2 SMNVEV (reference sequence). For the CDR3, the DNA is TGTGCCAGCAGTTTTGCGGGACGGCAATACGAGCAGTACTTC. Translated: CASSFAGRQYEQYF.

V is TRBV20-1 and J is TRBJ2-5; no clear D. The germline gives CDR1 DFQATT, CDR2 SNEGSKA (reference sequence). This CDR3 comprises 13 residues. The ends were cut back, 3 bases at V and 11 bases at J, with 19 bases in the middle. The CDR3 spells CSASRALGNGQYF. DNA for the CDR3: TGCAGTGCTAGCCGCGCCTTGGGGAATGGGCAGTACTTC.

The rearrangement links TRBV5-1 to TRBJ2-7; D possibly corresponds to TRBD1 (6 bases). Trimming pared 4 bases from V and 3 bases from J, leaving 14 bases between. The CDR3 has 14 residues. CDR1 and CDR2 from the germline V gene are SGHRS and YFSETQ. The CDR3 protein is CASSPAGQIYEQYF. The CDR3 DNA sequence: TGCGCCAGCAGCCCAGCTGGACAGATCTACGAGCAGTACTTC.

V usage is TRBV28 and J usage is TRBJ2-5; TRBD1 aligns across 9 bases. The better agreement between TRBJ2-7 and the DNA end casts doubt on the J call. Germline CDR1 and CDR2: MDHEN and SYDVKM. The CDR3 is 14 amino acids. Written as DNA, the CDR3 is TGTGCCAGCAGTTACAGGGGGCTTGTCTACGAGCAGTACTTC. It is translated as CASSYRGLVYEQYF.

The chain's CDR3 is CSAPADGYEQYF. The CDR3 DNA reads as TGCAGTGCTCCTGCGGACGGCTACGAGCAGTACTTC. The chain recombines TRBV20-1 with TRBJ2-7; D gene ambiguous. Trimming cost V 5 bases and J 3 bases, with 11 bases left between them. Germline CDR1 DFQATT, CDR2 SNEGSKA (reference sequence). This CDR3 has 12 residues.

The V call is TRBV5-5, the J call TRBJ2-1, with 10 nucleotides matching TRBD2. This CDR3 comprises 17 residues. V lost 1 base to trimming and J lost 4 bases; unmatched junction nucleotides: 8. Germline lookup yields CDR1 SGHKS and CDR2 YYEKEE (reference sequence). The CDR3 DNA reads as TGTGCCAGCAGCTTGATGGCTAGCGGGAGTATGTACAATGAGCAGTTCTTC. It yields the protein CASSLMASGSMYNEQFF. Full variable domain (remainder filled in from reference TRBV5-5 and TRBJ2-1): DAGVTQSPTHLIKTRGQQVTLRCSPISGHKSVSWYQQVLGQGPQFIFQYYEKEERGRGNFPDRFSARQFPNYSSELNVNALLLGDSALYLCASSLMASGSMYNEQFFGPGTRLTVL.